In its sample, the clone carrying this T cell receptor (beta chain) was seen once. The target antigen is unknown. The CDR3 extends over 14 amino acids. Germline-derived CDR1 and CDR2 are SEHNR and FQNEAQ (reference sequence). Trimming shortened V by 1 base and J by 1 base, and 7 bases separated the two germline ends. This sample was taken from a study of OX40 agonist ivuxolimab in advanced cancers. As for the study in general: Patients were treated with intravenous ivuxolimab, dosed at 0.01 to 10 mg/kg and infused every 2 weeks. Therapy given before enrollment (anti-PD-1, anti-PD-L1 or anti-CTLA-4) was allowed, and over 35% had some. General study points: The work left the antigen specificity of expanded peripheral T cells undetermined. Among the least clonally expanded were partial responders at 0.1-3.0 mg/kg.

Sequenced by immunoSEQ multiplex PCR; TCRdb stores in-frame clones only, minus some. The repertoire holds more than 60,000 clones, with about nine tenths as singletons. This material consisted of CD4+ or CD8+ T cells sorted from blood, taken in a trial of the OX40 agonist ivuxolimab. The clonotype originates from an adult with an advanced solid tumor such as melanoma, head and neck, liver or kidney cancer. The rearrangement links TRBV7-9 to TRBJ2-5, with no clear D. CDR3 bases: TGTGCCAGCAGCTTAGTACCTGTCCAAGAGACCCAGTACTTC. Translation: CASSLVPVQETQYF.